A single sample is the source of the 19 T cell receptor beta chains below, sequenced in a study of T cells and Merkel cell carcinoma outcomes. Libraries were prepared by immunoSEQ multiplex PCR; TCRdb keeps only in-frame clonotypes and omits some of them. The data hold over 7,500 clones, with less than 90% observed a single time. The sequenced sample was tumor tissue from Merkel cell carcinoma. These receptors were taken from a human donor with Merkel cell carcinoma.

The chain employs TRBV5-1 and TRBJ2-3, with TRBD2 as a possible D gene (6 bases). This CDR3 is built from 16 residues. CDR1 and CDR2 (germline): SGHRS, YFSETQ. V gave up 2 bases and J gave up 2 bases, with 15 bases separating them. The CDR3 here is CASSFGGNQLTDTQYF. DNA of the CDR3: TGCGCCAGCAGCTTTGGAGGGAATCAACTCACAGATACGCAGTATTTT.

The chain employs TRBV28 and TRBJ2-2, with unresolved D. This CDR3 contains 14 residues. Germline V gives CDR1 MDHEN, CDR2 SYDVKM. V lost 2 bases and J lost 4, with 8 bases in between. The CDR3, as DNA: TGTGCCAGCAGTTTAGCAATACCCACCGGGGAGCTGTTTTTT. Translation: CASSLAIPTGELFF.

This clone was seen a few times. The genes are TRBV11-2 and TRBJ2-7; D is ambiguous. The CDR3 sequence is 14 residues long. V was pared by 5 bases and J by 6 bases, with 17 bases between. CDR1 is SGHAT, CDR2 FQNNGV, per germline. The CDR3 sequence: CASSAWTIAGEQYF. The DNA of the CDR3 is TGTGCCAGCAGCGCCTGGACGATCGCTGGCGAGCAGTACTTC.

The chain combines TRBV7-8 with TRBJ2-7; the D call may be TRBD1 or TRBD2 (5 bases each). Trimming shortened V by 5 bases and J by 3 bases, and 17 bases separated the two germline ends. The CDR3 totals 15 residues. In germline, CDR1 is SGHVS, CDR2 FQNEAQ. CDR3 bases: TGTGCCAGCAGCCGTGCGGGTCAGGGCCTCTACGAGCAGTACTTC. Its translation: CASSRAGQGLYEQYF.

CDR3 sequence (DNA): TGTGCCAGCAGCTTAGGACTAGCGGGGGGGAACACCGGGGAGCTGTTTTTT. Translation gives CASSLGLAGGNTGELFF. The chain employs TRBV7-2 and TRBJ2-2, with TRBD2 matching 13 bases. The CDR3 spans 17 residues. CDR1 is SGHTA, CDR2 FQGNSA, per germline. After removal of 1 base from V and 1 base from J, the junction contained 0 bases not matched to a gene.

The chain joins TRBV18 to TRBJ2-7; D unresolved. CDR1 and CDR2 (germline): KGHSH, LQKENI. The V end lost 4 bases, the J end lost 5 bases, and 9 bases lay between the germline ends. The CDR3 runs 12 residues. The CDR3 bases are TGTGCCAGCTCACAACAGAGGAACGAGCAGTACTTC. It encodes CASSQQRNEQYF.

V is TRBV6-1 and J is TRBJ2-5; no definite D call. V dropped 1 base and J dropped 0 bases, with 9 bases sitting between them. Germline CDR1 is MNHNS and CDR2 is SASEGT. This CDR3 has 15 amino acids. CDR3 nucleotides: TGTGCCAGCAGTGAAGAGGTCCTGTACCAAGAGACCCAGTACTTC. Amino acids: CASSEEVLYQETQYF.

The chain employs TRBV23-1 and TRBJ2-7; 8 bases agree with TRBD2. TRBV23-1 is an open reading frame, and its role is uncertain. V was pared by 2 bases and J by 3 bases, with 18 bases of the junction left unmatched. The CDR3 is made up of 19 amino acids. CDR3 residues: CASSQPPWGSGGPIYEQYF. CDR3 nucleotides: TGCGCCAGCAGTCAACCGCCCTGGGGGAGCGGGGGCCCAATCTACGAGCAGTACTTC.

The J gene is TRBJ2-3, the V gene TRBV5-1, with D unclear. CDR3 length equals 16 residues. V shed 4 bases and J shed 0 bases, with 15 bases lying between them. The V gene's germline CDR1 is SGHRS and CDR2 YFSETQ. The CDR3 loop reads CASSERSYPSTDTQYF. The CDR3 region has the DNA TGCGCCAGCAGCGAGAGAAGCTACCCGAGCACAGATACGCAGTATTTT. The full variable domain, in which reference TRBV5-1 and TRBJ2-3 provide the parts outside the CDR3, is KAGVTQTPRYLIKTRGQQVTLSCSPISGHRSVSWYQQTPGQGLQFLFEYFSETQRNKGNFPGRFSGRQFSNSRSEMNVSTLELGDSALYLCASSERSYPSTDTQYFGPGTRLTVL.

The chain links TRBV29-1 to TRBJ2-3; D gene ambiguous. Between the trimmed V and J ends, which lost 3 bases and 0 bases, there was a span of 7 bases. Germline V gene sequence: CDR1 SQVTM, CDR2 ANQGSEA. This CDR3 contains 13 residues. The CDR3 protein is CSVDVGSTDTQYF. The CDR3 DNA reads TGCAGCGTTGACGTGGGGAGCACAGATACGCAGTATTTT.

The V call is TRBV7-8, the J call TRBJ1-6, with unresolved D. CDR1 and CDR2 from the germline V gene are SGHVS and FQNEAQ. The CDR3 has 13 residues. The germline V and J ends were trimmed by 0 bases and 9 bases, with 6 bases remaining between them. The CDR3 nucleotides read TGTGCCAGCAGCTTAGCGTCTGGTTCACCCCTCCACTTT. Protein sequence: CASSLASGSPLHF.

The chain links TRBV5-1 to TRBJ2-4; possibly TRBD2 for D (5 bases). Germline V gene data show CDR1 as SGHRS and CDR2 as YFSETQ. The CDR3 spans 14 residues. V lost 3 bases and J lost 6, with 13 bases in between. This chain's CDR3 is CASSSQVGVNIQYF. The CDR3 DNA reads TGCGCCAGCAGCTCGCAGGTGGGAGTAAACATTCAGTACTTC.

DNA for the CDR3: TGTGCCAGTAGTATAGATCCAGCTACCACAGATACGCAGTATTTT. Translation gives CASSIDPATTDTQYF. J is TRBJ2-3 and V is TRBV19; D remains ambiguous. Germline CDR1 and CDR2: LNHDA and SQIVND (reference sequence). The CDR3 length is 15 residues. The ends were cut back, 0 bases at V and 2 bases at J, with 9 bases in the middle.

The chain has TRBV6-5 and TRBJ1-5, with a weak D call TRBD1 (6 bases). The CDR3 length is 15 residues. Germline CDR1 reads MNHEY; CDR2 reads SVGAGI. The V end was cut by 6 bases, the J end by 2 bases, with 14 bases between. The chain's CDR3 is CASSRQAFGNQPQHF. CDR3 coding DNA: TGTGCCAGCAGCAGACAGGCCTTTGGCAATCAGCCCCAGCATTTT.

CDR3 sequence: CSASGSYGYTF. The CDR3 region has the DNA TGCAGTGCCTCCGGGAGCTATGGCTACACCTTC. The chain is built from TRBV20-1 and TRBJ1-2; D is unresolved. The CDR3 has 11 residues. Germline CDR1 DFQATT, CDR2 SNEGSKA (reference sequence). V lost 6 bases to trimming and J lost 4 bases, with 9 bases between them.

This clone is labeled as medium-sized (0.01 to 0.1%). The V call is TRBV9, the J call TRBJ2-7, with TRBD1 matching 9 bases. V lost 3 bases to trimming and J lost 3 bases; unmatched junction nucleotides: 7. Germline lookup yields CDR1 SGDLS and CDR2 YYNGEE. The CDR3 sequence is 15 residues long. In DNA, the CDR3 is TGTGCCAGCAGCGCGACCGGGACAGGGCACTACGAGCAGTACTTC. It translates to CASSATGTGHYEQYF.

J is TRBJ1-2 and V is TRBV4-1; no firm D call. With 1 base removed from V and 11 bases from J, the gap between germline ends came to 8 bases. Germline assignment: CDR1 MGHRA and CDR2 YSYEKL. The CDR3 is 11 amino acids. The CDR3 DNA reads TGCGCCAGCAGCCAAGGGGAGTGGTACACCTTC. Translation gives CASSQGEWYTF.

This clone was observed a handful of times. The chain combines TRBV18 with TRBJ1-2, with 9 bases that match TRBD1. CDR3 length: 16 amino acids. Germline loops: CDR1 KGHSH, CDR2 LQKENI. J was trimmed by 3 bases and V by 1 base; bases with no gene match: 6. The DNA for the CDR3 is TGTGCCAGCTCACCACTGAGGACAGGGGAGGACTATGGCTACACCTTC. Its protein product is CASSPLRTGEDYGYTF.

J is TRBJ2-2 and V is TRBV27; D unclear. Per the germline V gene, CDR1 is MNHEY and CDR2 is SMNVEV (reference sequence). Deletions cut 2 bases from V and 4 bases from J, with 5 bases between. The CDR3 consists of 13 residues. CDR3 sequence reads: CASSLQVTGELFF. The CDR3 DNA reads TGTGCCAGCAGTTTACAGGTCACCGGGGAGCTGTTTTTT.